What follows describes a single T cell receptor beta chain. Its antigen is unidentified. Method: immunoSEQ multiplex PCR; TCRdb's copy keeps in-frame clones and lacks some. The repertoire includes some 110,000 clones, around 84% of them detected once, and about 3.3% sits in the top ten. These data belong to a study of radiotherapy plus CTLA-4 blockade in lung cancer. V shed 4 bases and J 3 bases; nucleotides not matched to a gene: 6. The CDR3 covers 15 residues. From germline, CDR1 is LGHNA and CDR2 YNFKEQ. General study results and limits: An expansion of tumor-derived TCR clones occurred in blood after radiotherapy plus ipilimumab.

The clonotype comes from a human donor with non-small cell lung cancer that progressed on radiotherapy plus ipilimumab. Some clones in this sample may be carry-over from other donors' samples. The sample was peripheral blood, taken from a patient treated with radiotherapy plus ipilimumab. The chain joins TRBV4-2 to TRBJ1-1, with 9 bases fitting TRBD1. Written as DNA, the CDR3 is TGTGCCAGCAGCCGGGACAGACAGGGGGACACTGAAGCTTTCTTT. Residues: CASSRDRQGDTEAFF.